This T cell receptor beta chain was observed in a study of T cell repertoires in cytomegalovirus infection. TCRdb re-called the reads through MiXCR, storing one row per CDR3 protein. The table includes 51,000 or so distinct CDR3 sequences, around 20% detected once. This clonotype was counted many times. Its antigen is still unknown. V lost 3 bases to trimming and J lost 6 bases, with 2 bases between them. From germline, CDR1 is SGHTA and CDR2 FQGNSA. CDR3 size: 11 residues. This clonotype originated in a human donor in good health (CMV status not recorded). Some clones in this sample may be carry-over from other donors' samples. V usage is TRBV7-2 and J usage is TRBJ1-4; no definite D call. The source material was CD8+ T cells from cultured PBMCs, sampled from culture after CMV antigen stimulation. Here the CDR3 DNA reads TGTGCCAGCAGCTTTGATGAAAAACTGTTTTTT. It codes for CASSFDEKLFF.